One sample yielded the 15 T cell receptor beta chains listed below, sequenced in a study of spatial heterogeneity in lung cancer. General observations from the study: Mutation tallies in tumors tracked expanded intratumoral alpha and beta TCR counts.

In TCRdb, the 5' RACE reads were re-called with MiXCR into one record per CDR3 protein. The sample contains a few thousand distinct CDR3 sequences, around 47% of which appear only once. Antigens for these TCRs are unknown. Sample time point: sample taken at primary tumor resection. The material was lung tumor tissue, obtained at surgery. The receptors were sampled from a male donor with early-stage non-small cell lung cancer.

Comment on this clonotype: The library was designed around alpha chains, so this beta chain is a stray read whose abundance carries little weight. The rearrangement joins TRBV9 to TRBJ2-1; D gene unclear. The CDR3 contains 12 residues. Between the trimmed V and J ends, which lost 1 base and 5 bases, there was a span of 4 bases. Germline CDR1 SGDLS, CDR2 YYNGEE. CDR3 nucleotide sequence: TGTGCCAGCAGCGTACGCGACAATGAGCAGTTCTTC. This sequence encodes CASSVRDNEQFF.

With respect to this clonotype: This beta chain is an unintended read in a library built for alpha chains; its size means little. The chain is built from TRBV29-1 and TRBJ2-1, with a weak D call TRBD2 (6 bases). Germline V gives CDR1 SQVTM, CDR2 ANQGSEA. This CDR3 has 12 amino acids. In nucleotides, the CDR3 is TGCAGGGGGCGTCCCGGGGGCAATGAGCAGTTCTTC. It specifies CRGRPGGNEQFF.

On this clonotype: This beta chain came through as a stray read in a library set up for alpha chains, and its size says little. DNA for the CDR3: TGTGCCAGCAGCTTCCTAGCGGGAGGCCAAGAGACCCAGTACTTC. Encoded protein: CASSFLAGGQETQYF. The chain uses TRBV7-2 and TRBJ2-5, with TRBD2 matching 11 bases. V was pared by 3 bases and J by 1 base, with 1 base of the junction left unmatched. CDR3 size: 15 residues. Looked up from germline, CDR1 is SGHTA and CDR2 is FQGNSA.

As regards this clonotype: A library made for alpha chains picked up this beta chain off target, so its size means little. The chain joins TRBV18 to TRBJ2-7; 11 bases fit TRBD2. This CDR3 is built from 15 residues. CDR1 and CDR2 (germline): KGHSH, LQKENI. V gave up 4 bases and J gave up 2 bases; unmatched junction bases: 4. The CDR3 loop reads CASSLTSGRTYEQYF. The CDR3 coding sequence is TGTGCCAGCTCACTTACTAGCGGGAGAACCTACGAGCAGTACTTC.

Notes on this clonotype: This beta chain was picked up by a library intended for alpha chains and is off target, so its count carries little meaning. This chain links TRBV5-1 with TRBJ1-1; no reliable D call. Trimming cost V 6 bases and J 1 base, with 13 bases left between them. The CDR3 loop spans 14 amino acids. CDR1 and CDR2 (germline): SGHRS, YFSETQ. The CDR3, as DNA: TGCGCCAGCACTACGACGGTGAAGAACACTGAAGCTTTCTTT. This gives the protein CASTTTVKNTEAFF.

There are a few counts of this clonotype. Being off target in a library aimed at alpha chains, this beta chain has a size of little meaning. The chain employs TRBV29-1 and TRBJ2-1; the match to TRBD2 covers 11 bases. The J segment lost 0 bases and the V segment lost 4 bases, leaving 8 bases of the junction unmatched. Germline lookup yields CDR1 SQVTM and CDR2 ANQGSEA. The CDR3 sequence is 17 residues long. The CDR3 DNA reads as TGCAGCGTTGGGGGGCTAGCGGGAGGAAGCTCCTACAATGAGCAGTTCTTC. It translates to CSVGGLAGGSSYNEQFF.

In regard to this clonotype: This beta chain is off target for a library built for alpha chains, so its abundance means little. The V gene is TRBV27, the J gene TRBJ2-7; 9 nucleotides agree with TRBD1. The CDR3 is made up of 12 amino acids. Per the germline V gene, CDR1 is MNHEY and CDR2 is SMNVEV (reference sequence). The trim removed 6 bases at V and 5 bases at J, leaving 2 bases unmatched. CDR3 residues: CASRRTGDEQYF. DNA for the CDR3: TGTGCCAGCAGGCGGACAGGGGACGAGCAGTACTTC.

As concerns this clonotype: This beta chain appears as a stray read in a library generated for alpha chains; its size is not informative. The J gene is TRBJ2-7, the V gene TRBV4-1; no firm D call. Trimming pared 0 bases from V and 0 bases from J, leaving 12 bases between. The germline gives CDR1 MGHRA, CDR2 YSYEKL. The CDR3 totals 16 residues. CDR3 DNA: TGCGCCAGCAGCCAAGAGGCAGGAACGTTCTCCTACGAGCAGTACTTC. Amino acid sequence: CASSQEAGTFSYEQYF.

This clonotype was counted only a few times. A library prepared for alpha chains yielded this beta chain as an off-target read; its size is of little meaning. The gene calls are TRBV20-1 and TRBJ2-3, with TRBD2 matching 11 bases. Germline V gene data show CDR1 as DFQATT and CDR2 as SNEGSKA (reference sequence). With V trimmed by 6 bases and J by 2 bases, 10 bases remained unmatched. The CDR3 spans 16 residues. CDR3 sequence: CSASLSGRVNTDTQYF. Here the CDR3 DNA reads TGCAGTGCCTCGCTTAGCGGGAGGGTTAACACAGATACGCAGTATTTT.

To note about this clonotype: Since it is a stray read in a library aimed at alpha chains, this beta chain has a size that is not meaningful. V and J are TRBV19 and TRBJ2-1; D is undetermined. Per germline, CDR1 LNHDA and CDR2 SQIVND (reference sequence). The V end lost 1 base, the J end lost 9 bases, and 7 bases lay between the germline ends. The CDR3 contains 12 residues. This chain's CDR3 is CASSIVSGEQFF. CDR3 DNA sequence: TGTGCCAGTAGTATAGTGAGTGGTGAGCAGTTCTTC. Full variable domain (remainder filled in from reference TRBV19 and TRBJ2-1): DGGITQSPKYLFRKEGQNVTLSCEQNLNHDAMYWYRQDPGQGLRLIYYSQIVNDFQKGDIAEGYSVSREKKESFPLTVTSAQKNPTAFYLCASSIVSGEQFFGPGTRLTVL.

In the case of this clonotype: As an off-target read in a library built for alpha chains, this beta chain has a frequency of little significance. The CDR3 protein is CASREDRAGPYGYTF. CDR3 DNA: TGCGCCAGCAGAGAGGACAGAGCGGGCCCCTATGGCTACACCTTC. The chain carries TRBV5-1 and TRBJ1-2; a possible D gene is TRBD1 (6 bases). The CDR3 runs to 15 residues. The germline V and J ends were trimmed by 5 bases and 4 bases, with 18 bases remaining between them. Germline values: CDR1 SGHRS, CDR2 YFSETQ.

Comments on this clonotype: This beta chain is an unintended read in a library built for alpha chains; its size means little. The V and J genes are TRBV3-1 and TRBJ2-1; D may be TRBD1 or TRBD2 (5 bases each). Trimming pared 4 bases from V and 2 bases from J, leaving 15 bases between. The CDR3 consists of 16 residues. The germline V gene encodes CDR1 LGHDT and CDR2 YNNKEL (reference sequence). The CDR3 sequence: CASSPRGGETYNEQFF. The CDR3 DNA reads TGTGCCAGCAGCCCTCGTGGGGGAGAAACCTACAATGAGCAGTTCTTC.

This clonotype qualifies as large. This beta chain lies outside the target of a library built for alpha chains; its clone size means little. This chain links TRBV4-2 with TRBJ2-5; 10 bases fit TRBD2. Per the germline V gene, CDR1 is LGHNA and CDR2 is YNFKEQ. This CDR3 has 16 residues. The trim removed 4 bases at V and 6 bases at J, leaving 11 bases unmatched. The CDR3 DNA reads TGTGCCAGCAGCCTTAACCCTAGCGGGGGACCTCAGACCCAGTACTTC. As protein: CASSLNPSGGPQTQYF.

Regarding this clonotype: Found in a library prepared for alpha chains, this beta chain is an off-target read, and its abundance has little meaning. The J gene is TRBJ1-5, the V gene TRBV6-5; D remains ambiguous. Trimming cost V 2 bases and J 4 bases, with 6 bases left between them. The germline V gene has CDR1 MNHEY and CDR2 SVGAGI. The CDR3 totals 13 residues. This chain's CDR3 is CASSYSLNQPQHF. CDR3 bases: TGTGCCAGCAGTTACAGCCTGAATCAGCCCCAGCATTTT.

By its share, this clonotype is medium-sized. Since the library was made to target alpha chains, this beta chain is a stray read and its abundance is not meaningful. The rearrangement uses TRBV6-5 and TRBJ1-4, with TRBD1 matching 7 bases. The CDR3 loop spans 19 amino acids. Germline trimming cut 0 bases from V and 8 bases from J; bases unmatched to any gene: 18. Germline CDR1 and CDR2: MNHEY and SVGAGI. The chain's CDR3 is CASSYSLPGQQQGGEKLFF. The CDR3 coding sequence is TGTGCCAGCAGTTACTCCCTTCCGGGACAGCAGCAGGGAGGGGAAAAACTGTTTTTT.